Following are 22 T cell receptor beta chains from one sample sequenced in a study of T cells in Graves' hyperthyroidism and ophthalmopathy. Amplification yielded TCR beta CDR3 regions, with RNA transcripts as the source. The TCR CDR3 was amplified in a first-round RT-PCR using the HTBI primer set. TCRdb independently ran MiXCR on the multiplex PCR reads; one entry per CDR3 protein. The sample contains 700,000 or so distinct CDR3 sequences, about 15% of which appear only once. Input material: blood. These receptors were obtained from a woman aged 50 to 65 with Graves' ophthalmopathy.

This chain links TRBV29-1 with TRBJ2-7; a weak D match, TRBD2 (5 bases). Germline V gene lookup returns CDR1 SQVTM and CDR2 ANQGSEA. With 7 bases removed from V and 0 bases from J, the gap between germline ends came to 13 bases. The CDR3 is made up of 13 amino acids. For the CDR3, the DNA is TGCAGCGCTGCGGCCCGGGACTCCTACGAGCAGTACTTC. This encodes CSAAARDSYEQYF.

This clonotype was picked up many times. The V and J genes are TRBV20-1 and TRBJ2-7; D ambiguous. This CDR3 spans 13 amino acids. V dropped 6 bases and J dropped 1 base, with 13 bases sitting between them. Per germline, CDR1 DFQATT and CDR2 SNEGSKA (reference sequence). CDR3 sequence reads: CSARYGGSYEQYF. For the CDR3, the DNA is TGCAGTGCCCGATACGGCGGATCCTACGAGCAGTACTTC.

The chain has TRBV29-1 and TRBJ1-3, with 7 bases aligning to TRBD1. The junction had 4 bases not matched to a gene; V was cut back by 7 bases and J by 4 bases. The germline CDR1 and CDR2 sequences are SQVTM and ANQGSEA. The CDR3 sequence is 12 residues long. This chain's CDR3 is CSASGQGNTIYF. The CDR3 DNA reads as TGCAGCGCCTCGGGACAGGGAAACACCATATATTTT.

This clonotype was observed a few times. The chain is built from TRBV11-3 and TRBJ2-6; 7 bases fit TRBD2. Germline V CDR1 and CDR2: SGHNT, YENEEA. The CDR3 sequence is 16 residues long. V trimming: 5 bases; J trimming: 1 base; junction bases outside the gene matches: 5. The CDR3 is CASSVGEGSGANVLTF. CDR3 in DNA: TGTGCCAGCAGCGTGGGGGAGGGGTCTGGGGCCAACGTCCTGACTTTC.

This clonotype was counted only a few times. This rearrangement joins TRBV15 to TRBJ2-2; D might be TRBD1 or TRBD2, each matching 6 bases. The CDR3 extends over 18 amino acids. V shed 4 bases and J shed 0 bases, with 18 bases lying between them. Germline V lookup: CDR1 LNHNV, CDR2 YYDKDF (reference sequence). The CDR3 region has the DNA TGTGCCACCAGCACAGAGGGGGGAAGCGGCGCGAACACCGGGGAGCTGTTTTTT. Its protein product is CATSTEGGSGANTGELFF.

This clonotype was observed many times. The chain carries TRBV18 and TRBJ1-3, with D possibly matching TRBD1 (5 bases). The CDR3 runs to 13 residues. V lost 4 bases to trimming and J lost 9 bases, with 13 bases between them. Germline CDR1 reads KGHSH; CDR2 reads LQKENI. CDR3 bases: TGTGCCAGCTCACGGGACTCCGGGGGCACCATATATTTT. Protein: CASSRDSGGTIYF.

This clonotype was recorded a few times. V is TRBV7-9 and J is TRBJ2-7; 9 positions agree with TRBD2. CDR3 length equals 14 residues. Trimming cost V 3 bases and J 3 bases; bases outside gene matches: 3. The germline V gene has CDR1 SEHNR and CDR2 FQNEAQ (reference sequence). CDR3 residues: CASSFSGSLYEQYF. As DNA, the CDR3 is TGTGCCAGCAGCTTTAGCGGGAGTCTCTACGAGCAGTACTTC.

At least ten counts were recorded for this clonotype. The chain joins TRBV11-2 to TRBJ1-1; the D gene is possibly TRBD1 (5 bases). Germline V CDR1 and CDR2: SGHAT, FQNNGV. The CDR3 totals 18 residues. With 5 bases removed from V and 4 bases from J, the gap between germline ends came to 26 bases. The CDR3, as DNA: TGTGCCAGCAGCAAAATACTAGATATGGACCCGAGGGGCACTGAAGCTTTCTTT. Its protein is CASSKILDMDPRGTEAFF.

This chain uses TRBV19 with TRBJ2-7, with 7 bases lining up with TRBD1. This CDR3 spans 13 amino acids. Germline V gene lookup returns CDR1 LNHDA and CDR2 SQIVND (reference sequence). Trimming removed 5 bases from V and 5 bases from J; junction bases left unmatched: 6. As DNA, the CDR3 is TGTGCCAGTAGTGCGACAGGGCTGAACGAGCAGTACTTC. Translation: CASSATGLNEQYF.

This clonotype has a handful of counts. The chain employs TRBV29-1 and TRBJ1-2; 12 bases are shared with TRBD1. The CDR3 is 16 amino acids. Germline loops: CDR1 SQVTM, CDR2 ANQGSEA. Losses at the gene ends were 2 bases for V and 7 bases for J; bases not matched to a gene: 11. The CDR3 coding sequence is TGCAGCGTTGAAACTCGGCGGGGACAGGGGGCCGGTGGCTACACCTTC. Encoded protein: CSVETRRGQGAGGYTF. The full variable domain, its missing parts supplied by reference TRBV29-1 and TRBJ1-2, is SAVISQKPSRDICQRGTSLTIQCQVDSQVTMMFWYRQQPGQSLTLIATANQGSEATYESGFVIDKFPISRPNLTFSTLTVSNMSPEDSSIYLCSVETRRGQGAGGYTFGSGTRLTVV.

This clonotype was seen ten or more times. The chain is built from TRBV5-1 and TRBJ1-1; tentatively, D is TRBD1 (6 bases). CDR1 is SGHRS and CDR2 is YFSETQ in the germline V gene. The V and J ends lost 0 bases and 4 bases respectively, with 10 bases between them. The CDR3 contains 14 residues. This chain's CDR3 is CASSLGGATTEAFF. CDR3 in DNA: TGCGCCAGCAGCTTGGGGGGGGCGACCACTGAAGCTTTCTTT.

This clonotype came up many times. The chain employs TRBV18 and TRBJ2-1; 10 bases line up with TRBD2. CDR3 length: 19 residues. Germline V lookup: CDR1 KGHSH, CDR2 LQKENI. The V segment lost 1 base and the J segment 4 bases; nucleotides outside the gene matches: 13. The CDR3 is CASSPLVLSSSGSYNEQFF. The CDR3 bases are TGTGCCAGCTCACCACTGGTCTTGTCCTCTAGCGGGAGTTACAATGAGCAGTTCTTC.

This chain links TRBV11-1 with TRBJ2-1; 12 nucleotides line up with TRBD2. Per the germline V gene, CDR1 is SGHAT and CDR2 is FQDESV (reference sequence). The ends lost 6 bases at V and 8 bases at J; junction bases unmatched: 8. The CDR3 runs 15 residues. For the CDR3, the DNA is TGTGCCAGCAGGCCTAGCGGGAGGGCTGTCGATGAGCAGTTCTTC. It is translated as CASRPSGRAVDEQFF.

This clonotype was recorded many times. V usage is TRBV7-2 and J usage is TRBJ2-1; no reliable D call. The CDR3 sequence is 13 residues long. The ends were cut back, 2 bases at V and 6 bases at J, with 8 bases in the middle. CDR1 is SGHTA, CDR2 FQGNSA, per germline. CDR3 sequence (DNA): TGTGCCAGCAGCTTAAGGCCGACCAATGAGCAGTTCTTC. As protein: CASSLRPTNEQFF.

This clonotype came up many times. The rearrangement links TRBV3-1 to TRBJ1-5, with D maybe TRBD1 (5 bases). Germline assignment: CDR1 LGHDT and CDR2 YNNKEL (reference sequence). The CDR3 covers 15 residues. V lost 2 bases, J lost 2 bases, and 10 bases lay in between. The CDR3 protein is CASSQSGRGNQPQHF. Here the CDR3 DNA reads TGTGCCAGCAGCCAATCAGGCAGGGGCAATCAGCCCCAGCATTTT.

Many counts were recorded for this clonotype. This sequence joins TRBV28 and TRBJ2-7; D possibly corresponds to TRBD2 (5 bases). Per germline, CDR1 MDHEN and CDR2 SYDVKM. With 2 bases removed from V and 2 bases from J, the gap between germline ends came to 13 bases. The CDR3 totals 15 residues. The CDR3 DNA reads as TGTGCCAGCAGTTTAACACCCGGGCGGGCCTACGAGCAGTACTTC. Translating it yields CASSLTPGRAYEQYF.

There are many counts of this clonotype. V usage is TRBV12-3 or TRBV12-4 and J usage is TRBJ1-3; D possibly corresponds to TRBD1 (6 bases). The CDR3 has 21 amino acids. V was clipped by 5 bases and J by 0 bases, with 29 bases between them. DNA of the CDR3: TGTGCCAGCAGTCCTTATTCTTGGTCTGGGGGGGGGCAGAGCTCTGGAAACACCATATATTTT. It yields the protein CASSPYSWSGGGQSSGNTIYF.

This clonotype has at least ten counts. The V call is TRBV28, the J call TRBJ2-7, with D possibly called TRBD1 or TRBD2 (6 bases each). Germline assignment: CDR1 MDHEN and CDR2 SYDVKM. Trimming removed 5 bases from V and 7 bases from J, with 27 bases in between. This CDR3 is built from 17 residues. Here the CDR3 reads CASSPPGWGAPAGEQYF. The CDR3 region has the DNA TGTGCCAGCAGTCCGCCGGGGTGGGGGGCGCCGGCGGGGGAGCAGTACTTC.

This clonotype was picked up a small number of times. CDR3 in amino acids: CASSLDQNPYEQYF. The CDR3 DNA sequence: TGTGCCAGCAGCTTAGACCAGAATCCCTACGAGCAGTACTTC. This rearrangement joins TRBV7-9 to TRBJ2-7; D ambiguous. The germline CDR1 and CDR2 sequences are SEHNR and FQNEAQ (reference sequence). Trimming left V 1 base short and J 2 bases short, with 9 bases between. This CDR3 comprises 14 residues.

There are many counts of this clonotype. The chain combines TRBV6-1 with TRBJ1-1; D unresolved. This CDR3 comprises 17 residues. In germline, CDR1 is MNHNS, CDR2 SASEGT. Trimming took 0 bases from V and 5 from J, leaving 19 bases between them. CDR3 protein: CASSEAAAGRRRTEAFF. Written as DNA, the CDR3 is TGTGCCAGCAGTGAAGCGGCGGCAGGTCGGAGGCGGACTGAAGCTTTCTTT.

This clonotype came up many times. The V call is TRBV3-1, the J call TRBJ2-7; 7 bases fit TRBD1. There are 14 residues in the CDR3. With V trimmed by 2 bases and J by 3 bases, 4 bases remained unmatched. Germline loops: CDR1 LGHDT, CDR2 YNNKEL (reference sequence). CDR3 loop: CASSQRTGRYEQYF. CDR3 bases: TGTGCCAGCAGCCAACGGACAGGACGCTACGAGCAGTACTTC.

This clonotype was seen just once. CDR3 coding DNA: TGTGCCAGCAGTTTTGCGGGAGGGCGTCGAGCCTACGAGCAGTACTTC. Translation gives CASSFAGGRRAYEQYF. The chain recombines TRBV6-2 or TRBV6-3 with TRBJ2-7; 9 bases agree with TRBD2. CDR1 is MNHEY, CDR2 SVGEGT, per germline. J gave up 2 bases and V 4 bases, and 9 bases lay outside the gene matches. The CDR3 sequence is 16 residues long.